These 9 T cell receptor beta chains were sequenced from one sample in a study of blood T cell repertoires in COVID-19. The repertoire was sequenced with immunoSEQ multiplex PCR; TCRdb's copy has only in-frame clones and lacks some. The table lists 100,000 to 120,000 clones, about 85% of them singletons. The sequenced material came from peripheral blood. The receptors were sampled from a woman aged 55-69 years with COVID-19, enrolled during active disease.

The chain combines TRBV10-3 with TRBJ2-3; D is perhaps TRBD2 (5 bases). The CDR3 is made up of 15 amino acids. Trimming took 3 bases from V and 6 from J, leaving 16 bases between them. The germline V gene has CDR1 ENHRY and CDR2 SYGVKD. The CDR3 protein is CAISDSRASGDTQYF. The CDR3 nucleotides are TGTGCCATCAGTGACTCGAGGGCCTCTGGGGATACGCAGTATTTT.

The chain couples TRBV5-1 to TRBJ1-1, with TRBD1 as a possible D gene (6 bases). CDR1 and CDR2 (germline): SGHRS, YFSETQ. This CDR3 is built from 15 residues. V was cut by 2 bases and J by 0 bases, with 11 bases left in between. CDR3 loop: CASSFYRAMNTEAFF. CDR3 bases: TGCGCCAGCAGCTTCTACAGGGCCATGAACACTGAAGCTTTCTTT.

This clone was counted a single time. This rearrangement joins TRBV10-3 to TRBJ1-4; no definite D call. V shed 2 bases and J shed 2 bases, with 9 bases lying between them. CDR1 and CDR2 (germline): ENHRY, SYGVKD. CDR3 length equals 15 residues. The CDR3: CAISEGRGTNEKLFF. The CDR3 coding sequence is TGTGCCATCAGTGAGGGTCGGGGTACTAATGAAAAACTGTTTTTT.

This clone showed up just a few times. The J gene is TRBJ1-2, the V gene TRBV13; D remains unclear. There are 20 residues in the CDR3. Germline CDR1 and CDR2: PRHDT and FYEKMQ (reference sequence). Trimming left V 0 bases short and J 2 bases short, with 25 bases between. CDR3: CASSLGGISGLSGRNYGYTF. CDR3 nucleotides: TGTGCCAGCAGCTTAGGAGGCATCTCTGGTCTGTCTGGGAGAAACTATGGCTACACCTTC. Full variable domain (missing parts from reference TRBV13 and TRBJ1-2): AAGVIQSPRHLIKEKRETATLKCYPIPRHDTVYWYQQGPGQDPQFLISFYEKMQSDKGSIPDRFSAQQFSDYHSELNMSSLELGDSALYFCASSLGGISGLSGRNYGYTFGSGTRLTVV.

The chain couples TRBV14 to TRBJ2-4, with D tentatively TRBD2 (6 bases). Germline lookup yields CDR1 SGHDN and CDR2 FVKESK. CDR3 length: 13 residues. The ends were cut back, 2 bases at V and 7 bases at J, with 9 bases in the middle. This CDR3 reads CASSQRGNNIQYF. CDR3 in DNA: TGTGCCAGCAGCCAACGGGGGAATAACATTCAGTACTTC.

The chain recombines TRBV10-3 with TRBJ1-2, with D possibly being TRBD1 (5 bases). Trimming shortened V by 10 bases and J by 2 bases, and 11 bases separated the two germline ends. The CDR3 runs to 12 residues. Germline loops: CDR1 ENHRY, CDR2 SYGVKD. CDR3 protein: CATSGWNYGYTF. The CDR3 coding sequence is TGTGCCACCTCAGGGTGGAACTATGGCTACACCTTC.

The chain carries TRBV11-2 and TRBJ1-3; D might be TRBD1 (5 bases). CDR1 is SGHAT and CDR2 is FQNNGV in the germline V gene. Trimming removed 4 bases at V and 2 bases at J, with 15 bases between. The CDR3 is 16 amino acids. This chain's CDR3 is CASSSKTAGPGNTIYF. The CDR3 DNA reads TGTGCCAGCAGCTCAAAGACAGCTGGCCCTGGAAACACCATATATTTT.

This clone has a single count. V and J are TRBV28 and TRBJ2-1; D is possibly TRBD2 (6 bases). Germline V lookup: CDR1 MDHEN, CDR2 SYDVKM. The CDR3 has 16 residues. V was cut by 7 bases and J by 2 bases, with 18 bases left in between. The CDR3 reads CASISRRGRTYNEQFF. As DNA, the CDR3 is TGTGCCAGCATCAGTAGGAGGGGACGAACCTACAATGAGCAGTTCTTC.

This clone is a singleton in its sample. The chain has TRBV6-4 and TRBJ1-1, with 8 nucleotides matching TRBD1. In germline, CDR1 is MRHNA, CDR2 SNTAGT. CDR3 size: 15 residues. The V segment lost 6 bases and the J segment 1 base; nucleotides outside the gene matches: 7. The CDR3: CASRVQGAGNTEAFF. The DNA for the CDR3 is TGTGCCAGCAGAGTCCAGGGGGCAGGGAACACTGAAGCTTTCTTT.